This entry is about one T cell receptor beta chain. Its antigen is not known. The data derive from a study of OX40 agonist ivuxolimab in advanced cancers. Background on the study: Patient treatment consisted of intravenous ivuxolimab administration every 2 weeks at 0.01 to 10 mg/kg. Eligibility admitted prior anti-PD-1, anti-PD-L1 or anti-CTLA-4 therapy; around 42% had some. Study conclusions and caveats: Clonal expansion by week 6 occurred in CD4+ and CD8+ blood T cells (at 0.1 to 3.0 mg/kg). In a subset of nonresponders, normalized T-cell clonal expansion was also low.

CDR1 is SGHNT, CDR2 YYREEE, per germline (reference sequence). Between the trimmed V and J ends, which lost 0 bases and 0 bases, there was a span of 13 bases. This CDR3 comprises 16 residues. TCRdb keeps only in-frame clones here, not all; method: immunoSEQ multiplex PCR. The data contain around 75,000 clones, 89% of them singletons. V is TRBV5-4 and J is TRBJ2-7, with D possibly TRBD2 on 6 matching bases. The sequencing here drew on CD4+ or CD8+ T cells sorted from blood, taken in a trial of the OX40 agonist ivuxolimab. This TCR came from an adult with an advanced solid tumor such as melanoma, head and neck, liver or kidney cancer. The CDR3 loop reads CASSLGTGTPSYEQYF. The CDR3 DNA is TGTGCCAGCAGCTTGGGCACCGGGACTCCCTCCTACGAGCAGTACTTC.